Below, 10 T cell receptor beta chains from the same sample are listed, as sequenced in a study of response to subunit inactivated influenza vaccine. TCRdb re-derived calls from the RT-PCR reads in MiXCR, one entry per CDR3 protein. The repertoire holds more than 400,000 distinct CDR3 sequences, with roughly 7.6% as singletons. The material was PBMCs from blood, obtained roughly 24 months after vaccination. The receptors stem from a man between 50 and 75 years old who received an inactivated influenza vaccine.

The sample holds a few counts of this clonotype. The chain uses TRBV6-2 or TRBV6-3 and TRBJ2-2; TRBD2 agrees at 13 bases. CDR1 and CDR2 (germline): MNHEY, SVGEGT. V was pared by 5 bases and J by 16 bases, with 4 bases of the junction left unmatched. The CDR3 contains 12 residues. DNA for the CDR3: TGTGCCAGCAGTGGACTAGCGGGGGTGTCGTTTTTT. Protein product: CASSGLAGVSFF.

The chain links TRBV29-1 to TRBJ2-5; TRBD2 matches 13 bases. The CDR3 length is 15 residues. V was clipped by 8 bases and J by 2 bases; unmatched bases: 8. Germline loops: CDR1 SQVTM, CDR2 ANQGSEA. The CDR3 nucleotides read TGCAGCCCCGGGACTAGCGGGGATGGGCAAGAGACCCAGTACTTC. Translating it yields CSPGTSGDGQETQYF.

Of note for this clonotype: One junction end does not reproduce the germline sequence, and a read error may be involved. The rearrangement joins TRBV5-1 to TRBJ2-1, with D unresolved. Germline CDR1 SGHRS, CDR2 YFSETQ. The CDR3 runs to 14 residues. The CDR3, as DNA: TGCGCCACCAGCTTAAGTGGAACGTACAATGAGCAGTTCTTC. Its protein product is CATSLSGTYNEQFF.

This clonotype was recorded a few times. V usage is TRBV7-2 and J usage is TRBJ2-5; D is unresolved. Trimming took off 5 bases at V and 2 bases at J, with 15 bases between the two ends. In germline, CDR1 is SGHTA, CDR2 FQGNSA. The CDR3 covers 15 residues. The CDR3: CASSRDFGGQETQYF. In DNA, the CDR3 is TGTGCCAGCAGCCGTGACTTTGGCGGACAAGAGACCCAGTACTTC. The whole variable domain, remainder taken from reference TRBV7-2 and TRBJ2-5, is GAGVSQSPSNKVTEKGKDVELRCDPISGHTALYWYRQSLGQGLEFLIYFQGNSAPDKSGLPSDRFSAERTGGSVSTLTIQRTQQEDSAVYLCASSRDFGGQETQYFGPGTRLLVL.

The V gene is TRBV7-9, the J gene TRBJ2-1; D possibly corresponds to TRBD2 (6 bases). V lost 8 bases and J lost 0, with 14 bases in between. The germline V gene has CDR1 SEHNR and CDR2 FQNEAQ (reference sequence). The CDR3 runs to 15 residues. The CDR3 loop is CASEAGLNSYNEQFF. CDR3 sequence (DNA): TGTGCCAGCGAGGCGGGACTTAACTCCTACAATGAGCAGTTCTTC.

This clonotype has a handful of counts. CDR3 in amino acids: CASSLTGQGAETQYF. The CDR3 nucleotides are TGCGCCAGCAGCCTAACCGGACAGGGGGCAGAGACCCAGTACTTC. The rearrangement uses TRBV5-1 and TRBJ2-5, with 11 positions matching TRBD1. The CDR3 covers 15 residues. The junction had 6 bases not matched to a gene; V was cut back by 4 bases and J by 4 bases. Germline V gives CDR1 SGHRS, CDR2 YFSETQ.

This clonotype is deemed medium-sized. The chain employs TRBV7-9 and TRBJ1-2; a weak D match, TRBD1 (6 bases). The CDR3 consists of 14 residues. The germline V gene encodes CDR1 SEHNR and CDR2 FQNEAQ (reference sequence). V was pared by 7 bases and J by 6 bases, with 18 bases between. CDR3 nucleotide sequence: TGTGCCAGCACCGAGTCCGGGGGGGCCCATGGCTACACCTTC. Translation gives CASTESGGAHGYTF.

This clonotype turned up a few times. This chain links TRBV27 with TRBJ1-2; 8 bases are shared with TRBD1. Trimming at V came to 3 bases and at J to 6 bases, leaving 6 bases not matched to a gene. Germline CDR1 and CDR2: MNHEY and SMNVEV (reference sequence). CDR3 length equals 14 residues. CDR3 loop: CASSFAAGGDGYTF. The CDR3 nucleotides are TGTGCCAGCAGTTTCGCGGCAGGGGGCGATGGCTACACCTTC.

V is TRBV27 and J is TRBJ2-3; D unclear. Germline V gene data show CDR1 as MNHEY and CDR2 as SMNVEV (reference sequence). The CDR3 has 14 residues. Trimming pared 4 bases from V and 0 bases from J, leaving 8 bases between. Here the CDR3 reads CASSWWPSTDTQYF. The CDR3 bases are TGTGCCAGCAGTTGGTGGCCTAGCACAGATACGCAGTATTTT.

This clonotype turned up a few times. The chain carries TRBV5-1 and TRBJ2-1; perhaps D is TRBD1 or TRBD2 (5 bases each). This CDR3 region has 14 residues. Germline V gene lookup returns CDR1 SGHRS and CDR2 YFSETQ. The germline V and J ends were trimmed by 0 bases and 8 bases, with 12 bases remaining between them. The CDR3 loop is CASSLGGTKDEQFF. Written as DNA, the CDR3 is TGCGCCAGCAGCTTGGGAGGGACCAAGGATGAGCAGTTCTTC. Variable domain in full (rest from reference TRBV5-1 and TRBJ2-1): KAGVTQTPRYLIKTRGQQVTLSCSPISGHRSVSWYQQTPGQGLQFLFEYFSETQRNKGNFPGRFSGRQFSNSRSEMNVSTLELGDSALYLCASSLGGTKDEQFFGPGTRLTVL.